A single TCR beta chain is shown here with its context. This clone's antigen is unknown. Per-nucleotide qualities are absent, and no much larger clonotype sits a single base away. This specimen comes from a study of cytomegalovirus exposure and HLA in healthy donors (dated by TCRdb to the late 2010s). Regarding the research as a whole: An earlier analysis of some 600 of the donors reported roughly 300 Gb of sequence data and 95 million to 140 million unique TCR beta sequences obtained from roughly 170 million T cells. Approximately 310 gigabases of sequencing data and approximately 93 million unique TCR sequences were included in an early release covering 550 to 800 HLA-typed donors. Among the roughly 400 genotyped donors, around 81% belonged to the genetic ancestry cluster associated with self-reported Caucasian donors. The study was designed to test whether signatures of past pathogen exposure could be identified by cataloging public T cell receptors. The study profiled the T cell repertoires of 500 to 800 subjects by immunosequencing and related them to cytomegalovirus serostatus. In addition to the first cohort of 666 subjects, a separate validation cohort of around 110 different subjects was used. To predict cytomegalovirus infection status, the study combined high-throughput TCR immunosequencing, statistical association of individual TCRs with disease status, and machine learning. A later analysis re-examined previously published TCR beta repertoires from 610 or so donors and added high-resolution HLA genotyping to investigate patterns of TCR occurrence. In the later analysis, no new phenotypic data were used to find candidate immune exposures; instead, reliance was placed on TCR beta sequences and their occurrence across donors. An earlier analysis of 500 to 750 of the donors applied high-throughput TCR beta sequencing to assess whether each TCR beta V gene segment acted as functional or pseudogenic. Alongside the repertoire data, information on donor age, sex, ethnicity and CMV serostatus was compiled. A later genetic analysis used genome-wide SNP genotypes for about 65% of the 666 donors, treating that subset as a discovery cohort. All discovery cohort repertoires had been generated on a single sequencing platform. HLA typing covered class I and class II loci at four-digit resolution. The number of donors typed differed by locus, with about 629-630 for A, B, C, DRB1 and DQB1, over 500 for DQA1, over 600 for DPA1, and approximately 470 for DPB1. Because of strong linkage in the cohort, five DR-DQ haplotypes were treated as single units for association and clustering. Across under 500 genotyped donors of the cohort, an average of roughly 250,000 unique TCR beta nucleotide sequences per donor were sequenced, and approximately 17% of those sequences were non-productive. Paper-wide results and their limitations: CMV serostatus was the only immune exposure information available for the cohort. When HLA alleles, especially DR and DQ, strongly co-occurred, attributing TCR associations to individual alleles was difficult. The study listed 150 to 200 TCR beta chains as associated with cytomegalovirus. In a later analysis, several top co-occurrence clusters were reported to appear linked to parvovirus B19, influenza, CMV and Epstein-Barr virus. A later genetic analysis associated a missense DCLRE1C variant with V-gene and J-gene trimming of TCR beta chains, and an independent cohort replicated the association. Because some donors lacked HLA typing at each locus, the association tests relied only on the typed subset. Because counts were too low, fewer than 20 rarely observed V segments, including chromosome 9 orphons, were excluded from the earlier analysis of several hundred of the donors. The authors suggested that the approach could potentially be extended to other disease states and immunological phenotypes. According to a later genetic analysis, donors in an Asian-associated ancestry cluster had fewer N-insertions in productive TCRs than the approximately 650-donor mean. A group of highly shared sequence variants was considered likely to be a technical artifact of the sequencing pipeline. Broadly in line with IMGT annotations, most TCR beta V segments showed up in productive rearrangements about 90% or about 30% of the time in an earlier analysis of several hundred of the donors. In a later analysis, HLA-associated TCR beta chains showed more clonal expansion and lower generation probabilities than non-associated chains that were equally common. Presence/absence analyses assumed roughly uniform sequencing depth across donors, an assumption that may not hold. The classifier was reported to diagnose cytomegalovirus status with high specificity and sensitivity in both the original and validation cohorts. Specific HLA alleles were associated with over 15,000 TCR beta sequences at a false discovery rate of 0.05 in a later analysis. In a later analysis, TCR association rates were found to vary across HLA loci, with the most associated TCRs seen for DRB1 alleles and the fewest for HLA-C alleles. The 87-base-pair reads could not distinguish some IMGT-functional V segments, including TRBV6-2 and TRBV6-3, so those segments were excluded. A later analysis found that most CMV-associated TCR beta chains appeared HLA-restricted, with HLA associations seemingly driven largely by CMV exposure. Only TCR beta chains were sequenced in this cohort, and the absence of alpha or paired-chain data limited detectable features. Linkage disequilibrium might explain the correlated functional status among segregating V segments, but an unknown experimental factor could not be ruled out. In vitro tests confirmed that a few of the cytomegalovirus-associated TCR beta chains recognize cytomegalovirus antigens. Most TCR sequences were seen in very few donors, while some public TCRs were found in many individuals. A further reported finding was that TCR beta sequences accurately predicted the HLA-A and HLA-B alleles for most subjects in the first cohort.

Via the germline V gene, CDR1 is SGDLS and CDR2 YYNGEE. V trim: 4 bases; J trim: 8 bases; unmatched bases: 11. The cysteine opens and the phenylalanine closes a CDR3 of 15 amino acids. Of the read, only the CDR3 DNA is kept; its 45 bases are in frame from base 1. Library construction relied on the immunoSEQ multiplex PCR assay. For the multiplex PCR, a mixture combining 60 forward primers for TCR Vbeta segments and 13 reverse primers for TCR Jbeta segments was used. The CDR3 region of rearranged TCR beta genes was amplified from genomic DNA with a multiplex PCR assay. Amplified TCR beta libraries were sequenced as 87-base-pair reads on the Illumina HiSeq System. Under the source paper's analysis protocol: Across the 640 or so repertoires, a later analysis counted some 80 million unique TCR beta chains, roughly 11 million of which were shared by at least two donors. Raw reads were error-corrected and collapsed into unique sequences by a nearest-neighbor algorithm in which closely related sequences were merged to remove PCR and sequencing errors. To assign V, D and J gene segments, CDR3 sequences were aligned to IMGT reference sequences. For a sequence to be retained, a match of at least six nucleotides was required to both a V gene segment and a J gene segment. Rearrangements were classified as productive when the CDR3 lacked stop codons and remained in frame with V and J, and all other rearrangements were classified as non-productive. CDR3 was defined according to IMGT convention as the region running from the second conserved V-encoded cysteine to the conserved J-encoded phenylalanine. In an earlier analysis of 500 to 650 of the donors, sequences lacking an unambiguous match to a single V gene segment were excluded. An earlier analysis of approximately 590 of the donors classified V segments as functional when productive rearrangements were above 56.7% and as segregating when the standard deviation between donors was above 5%. A statistical classification framework was built to diagnose cytomegalovirus status from the catalog of TCR beta chain sequences. In a later analysis, TCR nucleotide sequences were compared against IMGT/GENE-DB human TR gene sequences so that V and J genes could be assigned. In a later analysis, CDR3 sequences and most-parsimonious VDJ recombination scenarios were assigned using the TCRdist pipeline. In a later analysis, each TCR beta chain was defined by its CDR3 amino acid sequence together with its V-gene family, and reads lacking a unique V-gene family were excluded. In a later analysis, nearly 600 highly shared, low-generation-probability nucleotide sequences were removed to address suspected cross-contamination and a sequencing artifact. In a later analysis, a clonal expansion index for each public chain was calculated from normalized within-repertoire ranks of inferred template counts. In a later analysis, generation probabilities were computed with a VDJ recombination model fitted to out-of-frame rearrangements, and the resulting probabilities were checked against IGoR. In a later analysis, hypergeometric tests were used to score TCR-TCR, TCR-HLA and TCR-CMV co-occurrence, with a repertoire-size bias correction applied to TCR pairs. False discovery rates were estimated in a later analysis by permuting HLA or CMV assignments 20 times. In a later analysis, co-occurring TCRs were grouped with DBSCAN, and TCRdist sequence similarity was added when clustering was performed within HLA-allele-positive subsets. Repertoires with fewer than 30,000 or more than 120,000 public chains were left out of co-occurrence clustering, as were several repertoires with anomalous nucleotide sharing. TCRdb re-hosts the immuneACCESS table, in-frame sequences only. Its copies lack some clones; in the studies checked, an unresolved V gene accounts for under half of them, and the cause for the rest is not known. V and J calls and clone size are given by that table; D and trimming were obtained from the DNA. The sample profile shows under 200,000 clones; approximately 80% of them were found once. The top ten clones comprise 3.7% of the sample.

The cohort was made up of roughly 670 healthy bone marrow donors. At the time of sampling, every cohort member was nominally healthy, though immune exposures that went unrecorded were likely present. The donor was CMV seropositive and belonged to the group of 270 or so seropositive cohort members. Every donor gave a peripheral blood sample, and the peripheral blood mononuclear cells from that sample were used for TCR beta sequencing. Genomic DNA extraction from the blood cell samples was performed with the Qiagen DNeasy Blood Extraction Kit. Material: PBMCs. The V and J segments used are TRBV9 and TRBJ2-1; 8 central nucleotides agree with TRBD1. This TCR was recovered from a man aged 30-40 years in good health and CMV-seropositive. The DNA is TGTGCCAGCAGCATAAAGGGGACAGGTCGTGATGAGCAGTTCTTC. Its protein reads: CASSIKGTGRDEQFF.